Presented here are 22 T cell receptor beta chains from one specimen sequenced in a study of cytomegalovirus exposure and HLA in healthy donors. Primers: 60 Vbeta forward and 13 Jbeta reverse. Repertoires were generated with immunoSEQ multiplex PCR, while TCRdb's copy carries only in-frame clones and drops some. The repertoire holds over 150,000 clones, with 82% as singletons. The sample comprised PBMCs. These TCRs come from a boy aged 2 to 10 in good health and CMV-seronegative.

The chain employs TRBV6-1 and TRBJ2-7; D possibly corresponds to TRBD2 (7 bases). Between the trimmed V and J ends, which lost 5 bases and 4 bases, there was a span of 12 bases. The CDR3 runs 13 residues. Per the germline V gene, CDR1 is MNHNS and CDR2 is SASEGT. Here the CDR3 DNA reads TGTGCCAGCAGTCCTCGGGGGGCGTACGAGCAGTACTTC. Translation: CASSPRGAYEQYF.

The chain recombines TRBV18 with TRBJ2-1; 8 bases agree with TRBD2. Per the germline V gene, CDR1 is KGHSH and CDR2 is LQKENI. There are 14 residues in the CDR3. V dropped 3 bases and J dropped 7; count of bases not matched to a gene: 5. The DNA of the CDR3 is TGTGCCAGCTCACCCGGGACTAGAGTTAATGAGCAGTTCTTC. It is translated as CASSPGTRVNEQFF.

This clone was picked up a small number of times. V usage is TRBV10-3 and J usage is TRBJ2-3, with TRBD2 matching over 9 bases. V shed 0 bases and J 5 bases; nucleotides not matched to a gene: 3. The CDR3 totals 15 residues. CDR1 ENHRY and CDR2 SYGVKD come from the germline V gene. CDR3 protein: CAISESIAGVDTQYF. The CDR3 nucleotides are TGTGCCATCAGTGAGTCGATAGCGGGGGTAGATACGCAGTATTTT.

The chain couples TRBV5-1 to TRBJ1-1, with D hard to call. Germline lookup yields CDR1 SGHRS and CDR2 YFSETQ. V dropped 2 bases and J dropped 4 bases, with 9 bases sitting between them. The CDR3 has 13 residues. The CDR3 is CASSLTGSTEAFF. The CDR3 nucleotides are TGCGCCAGCAGCTTAACGGGGAGCACTGAAGCTTTCTTT.

This chain uses TRBV6-5 with TRBJ2-5, with TRBD2 identical over 9 bases. CDR1 MNHEY and CDR2 SVGAGI come from the germline V gene. Trimming removed 6 bases from V and 3 bases from J; junction bases left unmatched: 2. This CDR3 comprises 13 residues. CDR3 in amino acids: CASSRLAEETQYF. The CDR3 coding sequence is TGTGCCAGCAGCCGACTAGCGGAAGAGACCCAGTACTTC.

This chain connects TRBV18 to TRBJ1-2, with 7 nucleotides matching TRBD1. With 6 bases clipped from V and 4 bases from J, the junction kept 14 bases outside the gene matches. CDR1 and CDR2 from the germline V gene are KGHSH and LQKENI. CDR3 size: 16 residues. The CDR3 nucleotides read TGTGCCAGCTCCCCGCTATTGGACAGGCATTCCTATGGCTACACCTTC. This gives the protein CASSPLLDRHSYGYTF. The full variable domain, its missing parts supplied by reference TRBV18 and TRBJ1-2, is NAGVMQNPRHLVRRRGQEARLRCSPMKGHSHVYWYRQLPEEGLKFMVYLQKENIIDESGMPKERFSAEFPKEGPSILRIQQVVRGDSAAYFCASSPLLDRHSYGYTFGSGTRLTVV.

This clone has a single count. V and J are TRBV7-6 and TRBJ2-7; 8 nucleotides match TRBD1. The length of the CDR3 is 14 residues. CDR1 and CDR2 (germline): SGHVS, FNYEAQ. J was trimmed by 2 bases and V by 5 bases; bases with no gene match: 5. CDR3 coding DNA: TGTGCCAGCAGCCCATCACAGGGGGCCTACGAGCAGTACTTC. Its protein product is CASSPSQGAYEQYF.

The rearrangement uses TRBV2 and TRBJ1-2; D remains ambiguous. V lost 5 bases to trimming and J lost 11 bases, with 24 bases between them. The V gene's germline CDR1 is SNHLY and CDR2 FYNNEI. The CDR3 runs 15 residues. The CDR3 DNA sequence: TGTGCCAGCAGTCGGGGAGGGCGTTTTTCGGAGGAGTACACCTTC. It translates to CASSRGGRFSEEYTF.

The chain couples TRBV27 to TRBJ2-7, with D possibly matching TRBD1 (6 bases). The germline gives CDR1 MNHEY, CDR2 SMNVEV (reference sequence). The CDR3 covers 14 residues. V lost 5 bases, J lost 3 bases, and 14 bases lay in between. The CDR3 is CASSPQGTIYEQYF. CDR3 coding DNA: TGTGCCAGCAGTCCCCAAGGGACAATCTACGAGCAGTACTTC.

The V gene is TRBV30, the J gene TRBJ2-5; no clear D gene. This CDR3 is built from 15 residues. Germline CDR1 reads GTSNPN; CDR2 reads SVGIG (reference sequence). The germline V and J ends were trimmed by 0 bases and 3 bases, with 14 bases remaining between them. For the CDR3, the DNA is TGTGCCTGGAGTGTACTCGAAACAGTTAAAGAGACCCAGTACTTC. It codes for CAWSVLETVKETQYF.

The chain has TRBV19 and TRBJ2-5, with 8 bases fitting TRBD2. The V gene's germline CDR1 is LNHDA and CDR2 SQIVND (reference sequence). V dropped 4 bases and J dropped 3; count of bases not matched to a gene: 10. The CDR3 length is 16 residues. The CDR3 DNA follows: TGTGCCAGTAGTAGAATTAGCGGGGTCGGGGAAGAGACCCAGTACTTC. This translates into CASSRISGVGEETQYF.

The chain carries TRBV4-2 and TRBJ2-7, with 7 bases aligning to TRBD1. The CDR3 sequence is 15 residues long. The germline CDR1 and CDR2 sequences are LGHNA and YNFKEQ. V shed 0 bases and J 3 bases; nucleotides not matched to a gene: 5. The chain's CDR3 is CASSQDNRGNYEQYF. The DNA for the CDR3 is TGTGCCAGCAGCCAAGATAACAGGGGCAACTACGAGCAGTACTTC.

This rearrangement joins TRBV2 to TRBJ2-7; D might be TRBD1 (5 bases). The V gene lost 1 base and the J gene lost 0 bases, with 10 bases spanning the gap. CDR1 SNHLY and CDR2 FYNNEI come from the germline V gene. The length of the CDR3 is 15 residues. Written as DNA, the CDR3 is TGTGCCAGCAGTGAAGACAGGCGTCCCTCCTACGAGCAGTACTTC. Amino acid sequence: CASSEDRRPSYEQYF. Full variable domain (outside the CDR3, taken from reference TRBV2 and TRBJ2-7): EPEVTQTPSHQVTQMGQEVILRCVPISNHLYFYWYRQILGQKVEFLVSFYNNEISEKSEIFDDQFSVERPDGSNFTLKIRSTKLEDSAMYFCASSEDRRPSYEQYFGPGTRLTVT.

This chain joins TRBV5-4 and TRBJ2-3; D remains ambiguous. The CDR3 contains 15 residues. Germline values: CDR1 SGHNT, CDR2 YYREEE (reference sequence). V dropped 3 bases and J dropped 3 bases, with 14 bases sitting between them. CDR3: CASSSRAASTDTQYF. CDR3 DNA sequence: TGTGCCAGCAGCTCCCGAGCTGCTTCGACAGATACGCAGTATTTT.

As to this clone: The same CDR3 is also encoded by other DNA sequences in this sample. The chain carries TRBV27 and TRBJ1-1, with D unresolved. The CDR3 runs to 14 residues. The V gene's germline CDR1 is MNHEY and CDR2 SMNVEV (reference sequence). V shed 3 bases and J shed 4 bases, with 12 bases lying between them. The DNA for the CDR3 is TGTGCCAGCAGTTTCGAGGGCCCCTCCACTGAAGCTTTCTTT. It encodes CASSFEGPSTEAFF.

The gene calls are TRBV25-1 and TRBJ2-1, with TRBD1 matching over 10 bases. Trimming cost V 4 bases and J 9 bases; bases outside gene matches: 9. Germline CDR1 is MGHDK and CDR2 is SYGVNS. The CDR3 contains 15 residues. CDR3 in amino acids: CASSGGQGRNSEQFF. CDR3 coding DNA: TGTGCCAGCAGTGGGGGACAGGGGAGGAATAGTGAGCAGTTCTTC.

In this sample, this clone turned up once. V usage is TRBV4-1 and J usage is TRBJ1-3; 12 bases agree with TRBD1. With V trimmed by 1 base and J by 4 bases, 8 bases remained unmatched. Germline CDR1 reads MGHRA; CDR2 reads YSYEKL. The CDR3 covers 18 residues. The CDR3 here is CASSQGWGQGAQGNTIYF. The CDR3 bases are TGCGCCAGCAGCCAAGGCTGGGGACAGGGGGCGCAGGGAAACACCATATATTTT.

This sequence joins TRBV13 and TRBJ1-4, with 7 bases that match TRBD1. J lost 3 bases, V lost 6 bases, and 10 bases had no gene match. Germline V gene data show CDR1 as PRHDT and CDR2 as FYEKMQ (reference sequence). The length of the CDR3 is 16 residues. The CDR3 is CASSFRFRGSNEKLFF. CDR3 DNA sequence: TGTGCCAGCAGTTTCAGATTCAGGGGGTCTAATGAAAAACTGTTTTTT.

The chain combines TRBV2 with TRBJ1-2; TRBD1 matches at 8 bases. Germline values: CDR1 SNHLY, CDR2 FYNNEI. The CDR3 consists of 16 residues. The J segment lost 5 bases and the V segment lost 4 bases, leaving 12 bases of the junction unmatched. The CDR3: CASSVRTGSIQYGYTF. The CDR3 DNA sequence: TGTGCCAGCAGTGTCCGGACAGGGAGTATCCAATATGGCTACACCTTC. The full variable domain, completed using reference TRBV2 and TRBJ1-2, is EPEVTQTPSHQVTQMGQEVILRCVPISNHLYFYWYRQILGQKVEFLVSFYNNEISEKSEIFDDQFSVERPDGSNFTLKIRSTKLEDSAMYFCASSVRTGSIQYGYTFGSGTRLTVV.

The V gene is TRBV29-1, the J gene TRBJ2-5, with D possibly TRBD2 on 6 matching bases. Trimming removed 6 bases from V and 3 bases from J, with 20 bases in between. Germline loops: CDR1 SQVTM, CDR2 ANQGSEA. The CDR3 totals 15 residues. The CDR3 loop reads CSVSPPGEAKETQYF. CDR3 coding DNA: TGCAGCGTCTCCCCTCCGGGGGAGGCTAAAGAGACCCAGTACTTC.

The chain employs TRBV5-4 and TRBJ1-2; TRBD1 is a possible D gene (6 bases). CDR3 length: 13 amino acids. CDR1 and CDR2 from the germline V gene are SGHNT and YYREEE (reference sequence). The V end was cut by 2 bases, the J end by 7 bases, with 12 bases between. CDR3 in DNA: TGTGCCAGCAGCTTAACAGGGTTTCCTGGCTACACCTTC. It yields the protein CASSLTGFPGYTF.

The chain joins TRBV25-1 to TRBJ1-6; 8 bases match TRBD1. Germline CDR1 reads MGHDK; CDR2 reads SYGVNS. V gave up 6 bases and J gave up 7 bases; unmatched junction bases: 8. The CDR3 covers 15 residues. The CDR3 loop is CASSTLGQGNSPLHF. DNA of the CDR3: TGTGCCAGCAGCACGTTAGGACAGGGCAATTCACCCCTCCACTTT. The whole variable domain, filled in from reference TRBV25-1 and TRBJ1-6, reads EADIYQTPRYLVIGTGKKITLECSQTMGHDKMYWYQQDPGMELHLIHYSYGVNSTEKGDLSSESTVSRIRTEHFPLTLESARPSHTSQYLCASSTLGQGNSPLHFGNGTRLTVT.